This T cell receptor beta chain was recorded in a study of T-cell memory formation after mild COVID-19. Across the whole study: The study found TCR clusters largely donor specific. Findings and caveats of the study: Clones that shrank (day 15 to 85) were balanced CD4/CD8, whereas later expanders leaned CD4+. Several responding clones turned up in pre-infection memory, indicating that cross-reactive memory may have taken part. Largely, contracting CD4+ clones fell within CM and EM, and contracting CD8+ clones within EMRA.

As concerns this clonotype: Its matching antigen is unknown.

With 3 bases removed from V and 4 bases from J, the gap between germline ends came to 19 bases. CDR1 and CDR2 from the germline V gene are LNHNV and YYDKDF (reference sequence). The CDR3 extends over 16 amino acids. TCRdb redid the calling of the 5' RACE reads with MiXCR, one entry per CDR3 protein. The table has about 620,000 distinct CDR3 sequences, under 20% seen once. The chain joins TRBV15 to TRBJ2-7; weak D call: TRBD2 (5 bases). Sequences were obtained from PBMCs or a T cell subset sorted from them (not recorded which). This TCR came from an adult woman who had mild COVID-19 (a few samples of this study predate the infection). Cell type and time point are not known. CDR3 region: CATSSQTKGRGYEQYF. The CDR3 DNA is TGTGCCACCAGCAGCCAGACGAAAGGACGGGGATACGAGCAGTACTTC. The full variable domain, completed using reference TRBV15 and TRBJ2-7, is DAMVIQNPRYQVTQFGKPVTLSCSQTLNHNVMYWYQQKSSQAPKLLFHYYDKDFNNEADTPDNFQSRRPNTSFCFLDIRSPGLGDTAMYLCATSSQTKGRGYEQYFGPGTRLTVT.